The source of this T cell receptor beta chain is a study of control samples from healthy donors and cancer patients. Sequenced by immunoSEQ multiplex PCR; TCRdb stores in-frame clones only, minus some. The sample shows 200,000 or so clones, roughly 94% of them seen only once. The CDR3 loop spans 15 amino acids. CDR1 and CDR2 (germline): LGHDT, YNNKEL (reference sequence). Trimming at V came to 3 bases and at J to 4 bases, leaving 6 bases not matched to a gene. What was sequenced was blood. The V call is TRBV3-1 (or the pseudogene TRBV3-2), the J call TRBJ1-2; 9 positions agree with TRBD1. The sequence came from a man aged 45-60 years in good health. The CDR3 region is CASSHGTGKGYGYTF. In DNA, the CDR3 is TGTGCCAGCAGCCACGGGACAGGGAAGGGCTATGGCTACACCTTC.